These 16 T cell receptor beta chains originate from one sample sequenced in a study of cytomegalovirus exposure and HLA in healthy donors. Primers included in the PCR were 60 Vbeta and 13 Jbeta primers. This table comes from immunoSEQ multiplex PCR, and its TCRdb copy is limited to in-frame clones, with some not included. This sample has 150,000 to 200,000 clones, with 65% to 80% found just once. Specimen: PBMCs. The receptor source for this set is a woman aged 40 to 50 in good health and CMV-seronegative.

Details on this clone: Compared with germline, one end of the junction differs, possibly owing to a read error. The chain is built from TRBV7-9 and TRBJ1-2, with 12 bases that match TRBD1. In germline, CDR1 is SEHNR, CDR2 FQNEAQ (reference sequence). The CDR3 loop spans 17 amino acids. The CDR3 spells CSSSLAGTGGVSYGYTF. The CDR3 DNA sequence: TGTTCCAGCAGCTTGGCCGGGACAGGGGGCGTGAGCTATGGCTACACCTTC.

The chain carries TRBV2 and TRBJ2-5; a possible D gene is TRBD2 (6 bases). Germline CDR1 is SNHLY and CDR2 is FYNNEI. V shed 11 bases and J shed 5 bases, with 21 bases lying between them. The CDR3 is 14 amino acids. As DNA, the CDR3 is TGTGCCCACAAGGTGTCAGGCGGAGGGGAGACCCAGTACTTC. The encoded protein is CAHKVSGGGETQYF.

The V gene is TRBV14, the J gene TRBJ2-1, with 8 bases lining up with TRBD2. Germline CDR1 reads SGHDN; CDR2 reads FVKESK. This CDR3 has 15 amino acids. After removal of 1 base from V and 13 bases from J, the junction contained 12 bases not matched to a gene. This CDR3 reads CASSQAGTRVNRQFF. CDR3 nucleotides: TGTGCCAGCAGCCAAGCCGGGACTAGGGTGAATAGACAGTTCTTC.

The chain has TRBV28 and TRBJ1-1, with D uncertain. The V gene lost 5 bases and the J gene lost 8 bases, with 15 bases spanning the gap. CDR3 length: 13 residues. The germline gives CDR1 MDHEN, CDR2 SYDVKM. The CDR3 loop reads CASSLTSRGEAFF. Here the CDR3 DNA reads TGTGCCAGCAGTCTGACTTCCCGAGGGGAAGCTTTCTTT.

This rearrangement joins TRBV25-1 to TRBJ1-1, with 10 bases identical to TRBD1. Germline V gives CDR1 MGHDK, CDR2 SYGVNS. The CDR3 has 14 amino acids. Losses at the gene ends were 5 bases for V and 4 bases for J; bases not matched to a gene: 4. CDR3 nucleotide sequence: TGTGCCAGCAGTATCCGGGACAGGGGCACTGAAGCTTTCTTT. Protein sequence: CASSIRDRGTEAFF.

The chain carries TRBV9 and TRBJ1-1, with 9 bases matching TRBD1. V lost 2 bases to trimming and J lost 1 base; unmatched junction nucleotides: 3. In germline, CDR1 is SGDLS, CDR2 YYNGEE. This CDR3 has 15 amino acids. The CDR3 spells CASSVSQGANTEAFF. CDR3 nucleotide sequence: TGTGCCAGCAGCGTCTCACAGGGGGCGAACACTGAAGCTTTCTTT.

The chain employs TRBV2 and TRBJ2-5; 13 bases are shared with TRBD2. The DNA end favors TRBJ2-7, so the J call may be wrong. There are 15 residues in the CDR3. Germline V gene lookup returns CDR1 SNHLY and CDR2 FYNNEI. DNA for the CDR3: TGTGCCAGTAAGCAAGGAGGACTAGCGGGAGCCGAGCAGTACTTC. Translation gives CASKQGGLAGAEQYF.

The genes are TRBV19 and TRBJ2-7; a possible D gene is TRBD2 (6 bases). V was clipped by 7 bases and J by 5 bases, with 12 bases between them. The CDR3 totals 12 residues. Per germline, CDR1 LNHDA and CDR2 SQIVND (reference sequence). The CDR3 loop reads CASTGGVHEQYF. The CDR3 DNA sequence: TGTGCCAGTACCGGGGGAGTCCACGAGCAGTACTTC.

This chain joins TRBV11-2 and TRBJ1-2, with 9 bases lining up with TRBD1. The CDR3 runs to 13 residues. V dropped 5 bases and J dropped 6; count of bases not matched to a gene: 4. Germline V gives CDR1 SGHAT, CDR2 FQNNGV. CDR3 bases: TGTGCCAGCAGCGTGACAGGGGGGGATGGCTACACCTTC. Encoded protein: CASSVTGGDGYTF. Full variable domain (missing parts from reference TRBV11-2 and TRBJ1-2): EAGVAQSPRYKIIEKRQSVAFWCNPISGHATLYWYQQILGQGPKLLIQFQNNGVVDDSQLPKDRFSAERLKGVDSTLKIQPAKLEDSAVYLCASSVTGGDGYTFGSGTRLTVV.

The chain has TRBV6-6 and TRBJ1-1; perhaps TRBD1 as D (6 bases). CDR1 and CDR2 (germline): MNHNY, SVGAGI (reference sequence). This CDR3 is built from 16 residues. V was clipped by 2 bases and J by 1 base, with 14 bases between them. The CDR3 loop is CASSYPQDRTNTEAFF. The CDR3 bases are TGTGCCAGCAGTTACCCCCAGGACAGAACGAACACTGAAGCTTTCTTT.

The rearrangement joins TRBV7-6 to TRBJ2-7; 8 nucleotides align to TRBD2. Germline V gene sequence: CDR1 SGHVS, CDR2 FNYEAQ. The V and J ends lost 2 bases and 2 bases, in that order; junction bases with no gene match: 8. The CDR3 consists of 16 residues. The CDR3 bases are TGTGCCAGCAGCTTATATCCGGGAGGGGTCCCCTACGAGCAGTACTTC. This sequence encodes CASSLYPGGVPYEQYF.

This chain joins TRBV5-4 and TRBJ1-5; 7 bases map to TRBD1. Germline-derived CDR1 and CDR2 are SGHNT and YYREEE (reference sequence). The CDR3 consists of 16 residues. V shed 10 bases, J shed 3 bases, and the junction held 16 bases outside the gene matches. The CDR3 region has the DNA TGTGCCCAGCAGTGGGATTGCGGGACAGCCAATCAGCCCCAGCATTTT. This sequence encodes CAQQWDCGTANQPQHF.

V and J are TRBV6-6 and TRBJ1-2; D might be TRBD1 (6 bases). This CDR3 is 16 amino acids long. The V gene lost 4 bases and the J gene lost 2 bases, with 17 bases spanning the gap. Germline CDR1 MNHNY, CDR2 SVGAGI (reference sequence). CDR3 in amino acids: CASSSPLTGGNYGYTF. The CDR3 coding sequence is TGTGCCAGCAGTTCTCCGTTGACAGGTGGGAACTATGGCTACACCTTC.

The J gene is TRBJ1-1, the V gene TRBV19; 9 nucleotides align to TRBD1. The CDR3 loop spans 15 amino acids. After removal of 5 bases from V and 0 bases from J, the junction contained 4 bases not matched to a gene. Germline V CDR1 and CDR2: LNHDA, SQIVND (reference sequence). CDR3 protein: CASSLGQGLNTEAFF. CDR3 nucleotide sequence: TGTGCCAGTAGTTTGGGACAGGGCCTGAACACTGAAGCTTTCTTT.

The gene calls are TRBV5-1 and TRBJ2-1; TRBD2 matches at 7 bases. Germline V lookup: CDR1 SGHRS, CDR2 YFSETQ. The CDR3 sequence is 15 residues long. V gave up 1 base and J gave up 0 bases; unmatched junction bases: 1. The CDR3 nucleotides read TGCGCCAGCAGCTTGACGGGGGGCTCCTACAATGAGCAGTTCTTC. The encoded protein is CASSLTGGSYNEQFF.

The genes are TRBV19 and TRBJ2-2, with D possibly matching TRBD2 (5 bases). Deletions cut 4 bases from V and 6 bases from J, with 12 bases between. The CDR3 covers 14 residues. CDR1 and CDR2 (germline): LNHDA, SQIVND (reference sequence). This CDR3 is CASSKGSAAGELFF. CDR3 coding DNA: TGTGCCAGTAGTAAAGGGAGCGCGGCCGGGGAGCTGTTTTTT.